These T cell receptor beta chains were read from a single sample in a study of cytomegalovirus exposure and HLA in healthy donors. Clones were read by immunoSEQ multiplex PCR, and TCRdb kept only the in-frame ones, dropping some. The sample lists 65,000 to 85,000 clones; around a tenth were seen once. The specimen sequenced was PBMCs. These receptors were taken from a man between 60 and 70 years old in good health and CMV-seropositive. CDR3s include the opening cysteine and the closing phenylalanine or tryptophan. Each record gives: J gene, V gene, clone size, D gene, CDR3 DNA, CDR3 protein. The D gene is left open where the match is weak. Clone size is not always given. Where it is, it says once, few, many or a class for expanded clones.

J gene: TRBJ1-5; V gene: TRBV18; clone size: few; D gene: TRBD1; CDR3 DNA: TGTGCCAGCTCAACCTCAGGGGGTGGGGGCAATCAGCCCCAGCATTTT; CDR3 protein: CASSTSGGGGNQPQHF
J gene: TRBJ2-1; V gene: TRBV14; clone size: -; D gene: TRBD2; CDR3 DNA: TGTGCCAGCAGCCAAGATAGCGGGGTCTCCTACAATGAGCAGTTCTTC; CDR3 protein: CASSQDSGVSYNEQFF
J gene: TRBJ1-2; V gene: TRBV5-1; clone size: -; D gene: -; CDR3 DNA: TGCGCCAGCAGCTTGGCAATCTCCACGGGCTATGGCTACACCTTC; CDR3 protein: CASSLAISTGYGYTF
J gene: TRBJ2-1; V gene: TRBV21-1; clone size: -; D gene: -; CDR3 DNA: TGTGCCAGCAGCAACCCCTGTCAAAGCGGGCCCCTATACAATGAGCAGTTCTTC; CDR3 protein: CASSNPCQSGPLYNEQFF
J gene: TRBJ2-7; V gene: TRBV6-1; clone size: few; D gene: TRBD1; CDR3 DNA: TGTGCCAGCAGTGATACAGGGGGCCCTTCCTACGAGCAGTACTTC; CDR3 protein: CASSDTGGPSYEQYF
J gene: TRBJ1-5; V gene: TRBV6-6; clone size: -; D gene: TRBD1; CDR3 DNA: TGTGCCAGCAGTCCCGGACAGGGAGTCAATCAGCCCCAGCATTTT; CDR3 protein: CASSPGQGVNQPQHF
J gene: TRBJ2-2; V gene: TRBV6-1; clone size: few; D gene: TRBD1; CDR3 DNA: TGTGCCAGCCCGACCTTCACAGGGGAGCTGTTTTTC; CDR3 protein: CASPTFTGELFF
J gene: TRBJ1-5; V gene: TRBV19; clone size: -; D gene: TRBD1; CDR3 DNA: TGTGCCAGTACAGGACAGGTGGGAAATCAGCCCCAGCATTTT; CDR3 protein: CASTGQVGNQPQHF
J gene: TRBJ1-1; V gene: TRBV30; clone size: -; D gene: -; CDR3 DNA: TGTGCCTGGCAGGACGCAATTAGCGAGGATTTTTTT; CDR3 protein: CAWQDAISEDFF
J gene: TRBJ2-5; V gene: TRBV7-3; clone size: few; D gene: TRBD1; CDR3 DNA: TGTGCCAGCAGCCAAGGGGACAGGTGGGGGGAGACCCAGTACTTC; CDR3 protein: CASSQGDRWGETQYF
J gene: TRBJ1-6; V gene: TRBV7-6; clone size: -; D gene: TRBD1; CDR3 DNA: TGTGCCAGCAGCCTCGGACAGGGACGCGACTCACCCCTCCACTTT; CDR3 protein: CASSLGQGRDSPLHF
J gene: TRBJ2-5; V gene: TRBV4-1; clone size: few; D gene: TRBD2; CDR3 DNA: TGCGCCAGCAGCCAAGTGACTAGCGGGGTTGAAGAGACCCAGTACTTC; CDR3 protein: CASSQVTSGVEETQYF
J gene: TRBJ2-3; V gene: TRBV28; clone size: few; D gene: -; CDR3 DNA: TGTGCCAGCAGATATAACACGGGAGATACGCAGTATTTT; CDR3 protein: CASRYNTGDTQYF
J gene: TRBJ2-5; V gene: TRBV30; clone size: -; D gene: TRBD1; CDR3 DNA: TGTGCCTGGAGGGGGGCAGGGGGCTGGGAGACCCAGTACTTC; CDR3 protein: CAWRGAGGWETQYF
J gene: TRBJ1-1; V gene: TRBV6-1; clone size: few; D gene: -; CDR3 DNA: TGTGCCAGCAGTTCCAGGGGAGAAACTGAAGCTTTCTTT; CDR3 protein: CASSSRGETEAFF
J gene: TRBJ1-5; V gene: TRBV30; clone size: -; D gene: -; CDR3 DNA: TGTGCCTGGAGTGTACGTGGGCCTGGCAATCAGCCCCAGCATTTT; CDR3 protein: CAWSVRGPGNQPQHF
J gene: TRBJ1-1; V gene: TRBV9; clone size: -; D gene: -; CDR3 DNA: TGTGCCAGCAGCCCCAACCCCAGAACTGAAGCTTTCTTT; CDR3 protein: CASSPNPRTEAFF
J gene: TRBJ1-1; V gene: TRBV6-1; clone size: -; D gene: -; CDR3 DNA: TGTGCCAGCAGGGAGGTCGGCACTGAAGCTTTCTTT; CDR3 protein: CASREVGTEAFF
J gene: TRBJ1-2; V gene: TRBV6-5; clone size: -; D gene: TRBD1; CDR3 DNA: TGTGCCAGCAGACCAATGGGGACAGCTAACTATGGCTACACCTTC; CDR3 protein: CASRPMGTANYGYTF
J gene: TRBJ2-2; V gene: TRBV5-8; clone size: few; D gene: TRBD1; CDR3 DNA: TGTGCCAGCAGCCACTATTTCTCGACAGGGGGCGGGGAGCTGTTTTTT; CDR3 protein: CASSHYFSTGGGELFF
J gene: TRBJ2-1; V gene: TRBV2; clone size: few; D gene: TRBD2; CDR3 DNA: TGTGCCAGCAGCCTTAGACTAGCGGACCACAATGAGCAGTTCTTC; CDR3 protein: CASSLRLADHNEQFF
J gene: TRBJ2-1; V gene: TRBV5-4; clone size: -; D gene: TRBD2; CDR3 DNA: TGTGCCAGCAGCGGAACTAGCGGCAGCTCCTACAATGAGCAGTTCTTC; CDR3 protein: CASSGTSGSSYNEQFF
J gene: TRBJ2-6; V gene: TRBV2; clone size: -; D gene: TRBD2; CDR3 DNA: TGTGCCAGCAGTGAGACGGGGGGAGGTCTGGGAGGGGCCAACGTCCTGACTTTC; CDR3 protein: CASSETGGGLGGANVLTF
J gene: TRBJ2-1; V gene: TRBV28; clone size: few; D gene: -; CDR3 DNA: TGTGCCAGCACTCCTCCTCTAGTTCACAATGAGCAGTTCTTC; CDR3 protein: CASTPPLVHNEQFF
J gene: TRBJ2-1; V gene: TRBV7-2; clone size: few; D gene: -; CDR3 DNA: TGTGCCAGCAGCTTAGACGGGGTTTACAATGAGCAGTTCTTC; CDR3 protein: CASSLDGVYNEQFF
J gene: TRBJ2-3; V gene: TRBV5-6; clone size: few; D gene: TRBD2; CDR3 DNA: TGTGCCAGCAGCTCTGAAATAGCGGGAGTTGGGGATACGCAGTATTTT; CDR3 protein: CASSSEIAGVGDTQYF
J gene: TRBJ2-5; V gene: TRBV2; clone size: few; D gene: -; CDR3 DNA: TGTGCCAGCAAGGCAGTGAGGGGGGAGACCCAGTACTTC; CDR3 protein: CASKAVRGETQYF
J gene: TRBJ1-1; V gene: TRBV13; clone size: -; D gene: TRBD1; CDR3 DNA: TGTGCCAGCACTAACAGGGGCCTCGCTGAAGCTTTCTTT; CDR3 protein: CASTNRGLAEAFF
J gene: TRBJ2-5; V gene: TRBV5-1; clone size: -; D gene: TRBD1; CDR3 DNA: TGCGCCAGCAGCTCCGGGACAGGGGGCTATCAAGAGACCCAGTACTTC; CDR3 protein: CASSSGTGGYQETQYF
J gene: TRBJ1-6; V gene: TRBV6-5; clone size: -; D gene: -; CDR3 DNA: TGTGCCAGCAGTTACACAGGGAGGGATTCACCCCTCCACTTT; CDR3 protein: CASSYTGRDSPLHF
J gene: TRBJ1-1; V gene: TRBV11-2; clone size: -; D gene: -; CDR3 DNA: TGTGCCAGCAGCTTAGGGGTGGGGCCGGACACTGAAGCTTTCTTT; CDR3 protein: CASSLGVGPDTEAFF
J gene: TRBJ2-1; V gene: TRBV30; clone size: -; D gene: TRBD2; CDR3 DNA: TGTGCCTGGAGCACCAGCGGACTAGCGTCCTACAATGAGCAGTTCTTC; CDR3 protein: CAWSTSGLASYNEQFF
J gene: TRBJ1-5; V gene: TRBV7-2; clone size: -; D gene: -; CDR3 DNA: TGTGCCAGCAGCTTAGTAGCGGGGTTTGGCAATCAGCCCCAGCATTTT; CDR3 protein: CASSLVAGFGNQPQHF
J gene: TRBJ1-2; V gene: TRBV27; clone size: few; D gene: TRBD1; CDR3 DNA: TGTGCCAGCAGACCAAACAGGGGAAGGGACTATGGCTACACCTTC; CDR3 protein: CASRPNRGRDYGYTF
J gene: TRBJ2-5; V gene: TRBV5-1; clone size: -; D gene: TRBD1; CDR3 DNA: TGCGCCAGCAGCTTACCCGCACAGGGGGCTCTGAAGGTGGACCAGTACTTC; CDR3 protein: CASSLPAQGALKVDQYF
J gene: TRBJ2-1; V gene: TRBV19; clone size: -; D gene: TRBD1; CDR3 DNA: TGTGCCACTACGGTACAGGACAGGGAATACAATGAGCAGTTCTTC; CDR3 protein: CATTVQDREYNEQFF
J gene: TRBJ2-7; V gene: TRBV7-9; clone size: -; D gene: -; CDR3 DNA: TGTGCCAGCAGCTTAGATCGAGGTAATGACTACTACGTGCAGTACTTC; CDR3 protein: CASSLDRGNDYYVQYF
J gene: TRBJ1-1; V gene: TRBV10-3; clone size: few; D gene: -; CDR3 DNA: TGTGCCATCAGTGAGTCCGGGACGAGGGGGACTGAAGCTTTCTTT; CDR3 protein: CAISESGTRGTEAFF
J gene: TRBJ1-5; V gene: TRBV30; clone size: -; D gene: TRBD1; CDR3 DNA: TGTGCCTGGAGTGGGACAGGCCAGCCCCAGCATTTT; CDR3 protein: CAWSGTGQPQHF
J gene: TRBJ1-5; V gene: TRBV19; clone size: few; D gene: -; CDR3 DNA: TGTGCCAGTAACCCACAGACTAGCAATCAGCCCCAGCATTTT; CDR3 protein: CASNPQTSNQPQHF
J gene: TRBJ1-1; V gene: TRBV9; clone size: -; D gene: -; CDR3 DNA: TGTGCCAGCAGCTCCCGGACTTTGAACACTGAAGCTTTCTTT; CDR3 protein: CASSSRTLNTEAFF
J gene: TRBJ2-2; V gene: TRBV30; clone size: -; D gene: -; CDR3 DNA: TGTGCCTGGAAAGGGGCAAGGGGGACCGGGGAGCTGTTTTTT; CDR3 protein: CAWKGARGTGELFF
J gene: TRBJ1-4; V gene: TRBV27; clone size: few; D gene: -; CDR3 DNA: TGTGCCAGCAGTTTAAACAGGTGGAATGAAAAACTGTTTTTT; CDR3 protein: CASSLNRWNEKLFF
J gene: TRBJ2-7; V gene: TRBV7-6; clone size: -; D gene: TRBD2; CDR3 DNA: TGTGCCAGCAGCTGGGGGGGACCCGAGAGCAGCGAGCAGTACTTC; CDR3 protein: CASSWGGPESSEQYF
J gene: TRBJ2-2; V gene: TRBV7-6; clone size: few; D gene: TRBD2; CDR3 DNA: TGTGCCAGCAGCTTAGCAATAGCGGGGCACACCGGGGAGCTGTTTTTT; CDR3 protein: CASSLAIAGHTGELFF